This section outlines one T cell receptor beta chain sequence together with its context. A few counts support this clone. No antigen is known for it. The record has no base qualities; no much larger clone is one base away. This entry is derived from a study of shared clonotypes between healthy human individuals (dated by TCRdb to about 2020). Notes on the research overall: The cohort included three men and two women between 18 and 49 years of age. For each donor, three plates each were used for CD4 naive and CD4 memory, two plates were used for CD8 naive, and one plate was used for CD8 memory. Blood TCR repertoires of 5 or 6 healthy adults were deeply sequenced to estimate repertoire size and the extent of clonotype sharing between individuals. To increase sequencing depth and limit assay-specific biases, TCR repertoire library preparation and sequencing were carried out by different laboratories using diverse techniques. Each donor's leukapheresis produced roughly between about 0.9 and 9.5 billion PBMCs. Paper-wide results and their limitations: Incomplete sequencing was indicated by rarefaction of sorted-subset datasets, despite the large sequencing depth. Because the study included only a small number of donors, the genetic and exposure-history diversity represented was limited. Larger estimated clonotype richness was generally found for naive subsets than for memory subsets. Only blood was sampled, and tissue TCR repertoires likely differ from those in blood. When several donors were compared, the shared fraction of clonotypes was about 5.2% for naive CD4, around 3.6% for naive CD8, roughly 2.3% for memory CD4, and less than 0.5% for memory CD8. Pairwise subsampling indicated that sequencing depth was expected to affect the degree of clonotype sharing among donors. Higher generation probabilities were observed for clonotypes shared by all four sorted-subset donors than for non-shared clonotypes.

Using the deep immunoSEQ assay, TCR CDR3 regions were amplified from genomic DNA by multiplex PCR. Extracted genomic DNA from each cell subset was distributed evenly across all wells of several immunoSEQ 96-well plates, and each plate was treated as a replicate. For sorted subsets, around 200 ng genomic DNA, equal to tens of thousands of T cell genomes, was loaded into each replicate PCR. The purified libraries were quantified using a Qubit 3.0 fluorometer, sized with a Bioanalyzer 2100, and then quantified again using the KAPA Library Quantification kit. Every immunoSEQ 96-well plate was sequenced on a dedicated single-read 150-cycle Illumina NextSeq 550 flow cell. On the authors' methods: Because only junctional sequences without quality scores were contained in the immunoSEQ output, filtering matching that applied to full-length reads could not be performed. Sequences were annotated with PyIR, a Python wrapper for IgBLAST v1.9, and V/J genes and CDR3 were assigned using IMGT germline references. Any read was removed if the V/J assignment was weak (E-value above 1e-6), the CDR3 was missing, or the read contained stop codons, out-of-frame junctions, or ambiguous translated residues. V3J clonotypes were defined as sequences sharing an identical inferred V gene, J gene, and CDR3 amino acid sequence. Percentage overlap between repertoires was calculated by dividing the number of shared unique clonotypes by the size of the smaller repertoire. Repertoire richness was assessed with RTK rarefaction, the Chao1 estimator, and Recon v2.1 estimates of unobserved clonotypes. Generation probabilities were computed with OLGA for all TCRbeta clonotypes obtained by the gDNA method from several donors. TCRdb obtained this table from immuneACCESS and retained in-frame rearrangements with V and J assigned. These tables miss some clones; where compared with another copy, unresolved V genes account for less than half of the shortfall, and the remainder is unexplained. Clone size and the V and J calls come from that table; the DNA yielded D and trimming. The sample table holds roughly 2 million clones, of which 85% to 95% were seen once. Roughly 0.13% of the sample comes from the top ten.

The CDR3 spans 15 residues, from the cysteine through the phenylalanine. Of the read, only the CDR3 DNA is kept; its 45 bases are in frame from base 1. V and J are trimmed by 5 bases and 3 bases, and the gene matches miss 4 bases of the junction. The germline V gene (reference sequence) specifies LNHDA as CDR1 and SQIVND as CDR2. Healthy HIV-negative adults with no recently reported acute infections or vaccinations were included as donors. Only Caucasian adults living in Nashville, Tennessee, USA were represented among the donors. CD4+ T cells were enriched by magnetic negative selection, after which naive cells were positively selected on CD45RA and the negative fraction was taken as the memory subset. Blood was collected by leukapheresis, and PBMCs were isolated by Ficoll-Histopaque density gradient centrifugation and then cryopreserved in liquid nitrogen vapor phase. Analytical flow cytometry was used to check the purity and quantity of every magnetically sorted T cell population. Genomic DNA was isolated from every sorted fraction and measured by UV absorbance on a Nanodrop 2000c.

The receptor was isolated from a man aged 18 to 30 in good health. This receptor chain uses TRBV19 and TRBJ2-2; 9 of the junction bases match TRBD1. What was sequenced was naive CD4+ T cells sorted from blood. The sample's cell subset or site label is to be understood as: CD45RA+ positively selected. The CDR3 corresponds to CASSVRDRDTGELFF. The nucleotides read TGTGCCAGTAGTGTCCGGGACAGGGACACCGGGGAGCTGTTTTTT.